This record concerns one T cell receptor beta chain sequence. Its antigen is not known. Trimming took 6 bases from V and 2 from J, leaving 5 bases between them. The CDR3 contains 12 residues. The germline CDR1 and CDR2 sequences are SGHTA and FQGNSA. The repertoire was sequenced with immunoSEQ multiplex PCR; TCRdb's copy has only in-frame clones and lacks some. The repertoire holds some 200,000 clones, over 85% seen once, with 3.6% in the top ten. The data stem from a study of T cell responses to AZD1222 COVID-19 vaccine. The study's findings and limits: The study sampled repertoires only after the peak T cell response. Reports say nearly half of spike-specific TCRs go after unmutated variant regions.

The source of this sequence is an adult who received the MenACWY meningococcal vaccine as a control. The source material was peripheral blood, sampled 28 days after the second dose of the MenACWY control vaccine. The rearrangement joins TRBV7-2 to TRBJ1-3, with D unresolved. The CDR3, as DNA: TGTGCCAGCAGTCATACTGGAAACACCATATATTTT. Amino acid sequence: CASSHTGNTIYF.